This record concerns one T cell receptor (beta chain) sequence. These data come from a study of blood T cell repertoires in COVID-19. Study-level background: The study drew acute and convalescent COVID-19 samples from the United States, Italy and Spain. T cells, B-cell-depleted T cells, or PBMCs supplied cDNA or gDNA.

The V end was cut by 4 bases, the J end by 0 bases, with 9 bases between. Germline CDR1 SQVTM, CDR2 ANQGSEA. The CDR3 length is 13 residues. In the study's own analysis: Estimated nucleated cell counts came from reference gene primer amplification. Data came from immunoSEQ multiplex PCR; TCRdb stores just in-frame clones and leaves some out. V, J and clone size are taken as reported in that table, and D and trimming were inferred from the DNA itself. The data show about 200,000 clones, approximately 85% seen once. Followed longitudinally, the Seattle patients had been enrolled during active infection.

The gene calls are TRBV29-1 and TRBJ1-1; D not certain. Sequencing used peripheral blood. The clonotype originates from a woman between 70 and 85 years old with COVID-19, enrolled during active disease. The CDR3 region has the DNA TGCAGCGTTGTTGGCGGGATGAACACTGAAGCTTTCTTT. Translation gives CSVVGGMNTEAFF. The full variable domain, its missing parts supplied by reference TRBV29-1 and TRBJ1-1, is SAVISQKPSRDICQRGTSLTIQCQVDSQVTMMFWYRQQPGQSLTLIATANQGSEATYESGFVIDKFPISRPNLTFSTLTVSNMSPEDSSIYLCSVVGGMNTEAFFGQGTRLTVV.